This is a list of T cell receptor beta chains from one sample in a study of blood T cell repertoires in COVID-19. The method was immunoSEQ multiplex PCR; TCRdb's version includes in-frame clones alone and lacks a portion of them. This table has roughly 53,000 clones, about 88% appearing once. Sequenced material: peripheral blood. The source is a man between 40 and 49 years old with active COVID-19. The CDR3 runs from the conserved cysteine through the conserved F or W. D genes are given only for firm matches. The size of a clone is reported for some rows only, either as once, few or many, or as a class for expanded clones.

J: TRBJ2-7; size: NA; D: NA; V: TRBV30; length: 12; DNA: TGTGCCTGGACCCGGTTCTCCTACGAGCAGTACTTC; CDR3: CAWTRFSYEQYF
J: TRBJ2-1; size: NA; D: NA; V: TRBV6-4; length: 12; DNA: TGTGCCAGCAGTGATCGACAGAATGAGCAGTTCTTC; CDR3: CASSDRQNEQFF
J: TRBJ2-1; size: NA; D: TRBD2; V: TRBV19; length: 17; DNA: TGTGCCAGTAAACTAGCGGGAGGGCCCCTCTCCTACAATGAGCAGTTCTTC; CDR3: CASKLAGGPLSYNEQFF
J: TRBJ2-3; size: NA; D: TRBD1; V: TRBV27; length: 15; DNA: TGTGCCAGCAGTTTATACCGGACAGGGCCGTATACGCAGTATTTT; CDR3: CASSLYRTGPYTQYF
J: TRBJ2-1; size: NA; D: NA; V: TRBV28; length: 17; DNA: TGTGCCAGCAGTCGATATAGACTATTTGCCCCCAACAATGAGCAGTTCTTC; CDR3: CASSRYRLFAPNNEQFF
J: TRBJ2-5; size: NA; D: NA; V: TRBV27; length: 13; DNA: TGTGCCAGCAGTTTATCGGCTCCCAGGGACCAGTACTTC; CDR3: CASSLSAPRDQYF
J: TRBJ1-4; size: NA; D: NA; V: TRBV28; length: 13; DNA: TGTGCCAGCAGTTCCCCACCAGGGGAAAAACTGTTTTTT; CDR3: CASSSPPGEKLFF
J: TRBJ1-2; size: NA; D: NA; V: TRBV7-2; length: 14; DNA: TGTGCCAGCAGCGTAAGGATCGAGGGCTATGGCTACACCTTC; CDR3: CASSVRIEGYGYTF
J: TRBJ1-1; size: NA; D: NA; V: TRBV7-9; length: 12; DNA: TGTGCCAGCAGCAACAGGATACTTGAAGCTTTCTTT; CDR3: CASSNRILEAFF
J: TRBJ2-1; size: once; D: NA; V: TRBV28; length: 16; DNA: TGTGCCAGCAGTTTAAGAACGGGAGAAATTCACAATGAGCAGTTCTTC; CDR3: CASSLRTGEIHNEQFF
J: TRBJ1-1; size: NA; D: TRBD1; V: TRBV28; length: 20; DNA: TGTGCCAGCAGTTTATACTTCATTCCGGGACAGGGGCCGCCCAACACTGAAGCTTTCTTT; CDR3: CASSLYFIPGQGPPNTEAFF
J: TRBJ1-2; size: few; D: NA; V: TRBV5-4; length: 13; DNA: TGTGCCAGCAGCCTAGACAGGACCTATGGCTACACCTTC; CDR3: CASSLDRTYGYTF
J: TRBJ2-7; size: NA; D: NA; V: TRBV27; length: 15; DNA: TGTGCCAGCAGTTTGGGGTGGGAGCCCGGGGTTGAGCAGTACTTC; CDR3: CASSLGWEPGVEQYF
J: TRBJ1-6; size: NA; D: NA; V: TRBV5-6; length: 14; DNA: TGTGCCAGCAGCCTGAGAGCGTATAATTCACCCCTCCACTTT; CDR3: CASSLRAYNSPLHF
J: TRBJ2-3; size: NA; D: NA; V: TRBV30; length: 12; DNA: TGTGCCGCTACAGGGTTGACAGATACGCAGTATTTT; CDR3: CAATGLTDTQYF
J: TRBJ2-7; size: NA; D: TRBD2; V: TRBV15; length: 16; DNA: TGTGCCACCAGCAGCGGACTAGCGGGAGGCCCCTACGAGCAGTACTTC; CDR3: CATSSGLAGGPYEQYF
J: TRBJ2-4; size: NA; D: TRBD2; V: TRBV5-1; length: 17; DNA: TGCGCCAGCAGCTACGGACTAGCGGGAGGAGCCAAAAACATTCAGTACTTC; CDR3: CASSYGLAGGAKNIQYF
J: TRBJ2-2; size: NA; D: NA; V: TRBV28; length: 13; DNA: TGTGCCAGCAGTCCATACGCAGGGAGGGAGCTGTTTTTT; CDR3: CASSPYAGRELFF
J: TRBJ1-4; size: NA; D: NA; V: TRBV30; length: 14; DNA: TGTGCCTGGAGTGTAGGGGCGCTAGATGAAAAACTGTTTTTT; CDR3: CAWSVGALDEKLFF
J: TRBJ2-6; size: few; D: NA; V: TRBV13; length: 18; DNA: TGTGCCAGCAGCTCACGAACATTGGTACCCTCTGGGGCCAACGTCCTGACTTTC; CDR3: CASSSRTLVPSGANVLTF
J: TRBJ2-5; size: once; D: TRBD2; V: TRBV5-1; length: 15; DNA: TGCGCCAGCAGAACTAGCGGGAGGGGAACGGAGACCCAGTACTTC; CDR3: CASRTSGRGTETQYF
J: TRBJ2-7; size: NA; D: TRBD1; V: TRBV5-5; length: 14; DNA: TGTGCCAGCAGCTTGTGGGACAGTACCTACGAGCAGTACTTC; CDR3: CASSLWDSTYEQYF
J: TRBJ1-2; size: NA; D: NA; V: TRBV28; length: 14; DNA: TGTGCCAGCAGTTTAGGGGACATTAACTATGGCTACACCTTC; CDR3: CASSLGDINYGYTF
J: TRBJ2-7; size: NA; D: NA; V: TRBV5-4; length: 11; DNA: TGTGCCAGCAGCTACGGCTACGAGCAGTACTTC; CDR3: CASSYGYEQYF
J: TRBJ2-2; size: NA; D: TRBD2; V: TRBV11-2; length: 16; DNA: TGTGCCAGCAGTAAACTAGCGGGAAGGGACACCGGGGAGCTGTTTTTT; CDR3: CASSKLAGRDTGELFF
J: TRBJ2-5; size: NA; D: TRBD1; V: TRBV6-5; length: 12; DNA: TGTGCCAGCAGCCACAGGGGGGAGACCCAGTACTTC; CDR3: CASSHRGETQYF
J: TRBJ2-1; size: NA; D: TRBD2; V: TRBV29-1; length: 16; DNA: TGCAGCGTTGAAAGTGTTAGCGGGGTTGTAAGGAATGAGCAGTTCTTC; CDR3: CSVESVSGVVRNEQFF
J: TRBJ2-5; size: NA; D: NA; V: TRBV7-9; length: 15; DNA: TGTGCCAGCAGCTTCACCGGGAGAGGCCAAGAGACCCAGTACTTC; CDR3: CASSFTGRGQETQYF
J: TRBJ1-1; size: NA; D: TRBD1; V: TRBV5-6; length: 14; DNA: TGTGCCAGCAGCAAGGACAGGGCCGGGGCTGAAGCTTTCTTT; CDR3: CASSKDRAGAEAFF
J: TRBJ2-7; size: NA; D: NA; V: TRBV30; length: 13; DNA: TGTGCCTGGAGTGTAGTATCCACAGGAGTGCAGTACTTC; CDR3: CAWSVVSTGVQYF
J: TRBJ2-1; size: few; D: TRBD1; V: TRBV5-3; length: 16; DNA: TGTGCCAGAAGCCACGGACGACAGGGAATCCACAATGAGCAGTTCTTC; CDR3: CARSHGRQGIHNEQFF
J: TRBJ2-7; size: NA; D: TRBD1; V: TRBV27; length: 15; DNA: TGTGCCAGCAGTTTAAGGGACAGGGGAAAATACGAGCAGTACTTC; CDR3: CASSLRDRGKYEQYF
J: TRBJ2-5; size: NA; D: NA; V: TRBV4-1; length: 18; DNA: TGCGCCAGCAGCCCCCTTGGGCACAGGGCCATGTTTCGAGAGACCCAGTACTTC; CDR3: CASSPLGHRAMFRETQYF
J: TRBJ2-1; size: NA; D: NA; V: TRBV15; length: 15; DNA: TGTGCCACCAGCGGCTCGACAGGCTCCTACAATGAGCAGTTCTTC; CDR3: CATSGSTGSYNEQFF
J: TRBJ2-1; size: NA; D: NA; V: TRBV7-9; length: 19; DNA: TGTGCCAGCAGCTTAATGCAGGTGGGGAGGCCCAGGGTTTTAAGTGAGCAGTTCTTC; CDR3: CASSLMQVGRPRVLSEQFF
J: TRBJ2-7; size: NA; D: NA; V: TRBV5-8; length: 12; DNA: TGTGCCAGCAGCTTGGACGGCTACGAGCAGTACTTC; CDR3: CASSLDGYEQYF
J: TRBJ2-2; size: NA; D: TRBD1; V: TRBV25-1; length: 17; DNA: TGTGCCAGCAGTCACCACCGAGGGACAGCTAACACCGGGGAGCTGTTTTTT; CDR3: CASSHHRGTANTGELFF
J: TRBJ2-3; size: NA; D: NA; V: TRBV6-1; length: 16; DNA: TGTGCCAGCAGTGAATGGGCGGGCTCGGGAAGAGATACGCAGTATTTT; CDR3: CASSEWAGSGRDTQYF
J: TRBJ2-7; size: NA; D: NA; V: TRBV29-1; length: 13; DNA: TGCAGCGTACGGGACACGAGCTCCTACGAGCAGTACTTC; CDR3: CSVRDTSSYEQYF
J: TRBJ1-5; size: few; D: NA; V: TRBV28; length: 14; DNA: TGTGCCAGCATCGTGGGGGCAGGGAATCAGCCCCAGCATTTT; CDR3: CASIVGAGNQPQHF
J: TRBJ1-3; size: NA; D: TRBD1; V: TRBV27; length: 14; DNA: TGTGCCAGTGGCGACAGGGCTGCTGGAAACACCATATATTTT; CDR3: CASGDRAAGNTIYF
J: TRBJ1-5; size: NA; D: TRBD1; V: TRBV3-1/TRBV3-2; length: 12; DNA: TGTGCCAGCAGTACAGGGGGTCAGCCCCAGCATTTT; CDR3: CASSTGGQPQHF
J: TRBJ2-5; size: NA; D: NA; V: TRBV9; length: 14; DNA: TGTGCCAGCAGCGTCAGCGAGCACCAAGAGACCCAGTACTTC; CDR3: CASSVSEHQETQYF
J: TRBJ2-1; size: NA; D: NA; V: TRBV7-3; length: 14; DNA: TGTGCCAGCGGTTACCTGAGCTCCTACAATGAGCAGTTCTTC; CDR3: CASGYLSSYNEQFF
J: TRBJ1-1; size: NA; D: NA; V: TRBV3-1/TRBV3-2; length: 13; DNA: TGTGCCAGCAGCCCTCTAGACAGGTTTGACGCTTTCTTT; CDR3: CASSPLDRFDAFF
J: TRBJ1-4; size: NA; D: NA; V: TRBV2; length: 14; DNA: TGTGCCAGCAGGAGACAGGTTCTTAATGAAAAACTGTTTTTT; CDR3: CASRRQVLNEKLFF